This T cell receptor beta chain was documented in a study of neurological immune-mediated disorders. There are a few counts of this clonotype. A total of 2 million PBMCs stored at -80 degrees C provided the unsorted libraries. The cDNA was synthesized by 5'RACE incorporating 10-nucleotide random UMIs. TCRdb fed the 5' RACE reads into MiXCR, producing one record per CDR3 protein. The table shows approximately 82,000 distinct CDR3 sequences, with 11% to 15% occurring only once. This TCR came from a woman aged 45-59 years in good health. Sequenced: PBMCs.

CDR3 loop: CASSSTFGAPIQETQYF. In nucleotides, the CDR3 is TGTGCCAGCAGCTCCACCTTTGGGGCACCGATCCAAGAGACCCAGTACTTC. The rearrangement uses TRBV7-2 and TRBJ2-5; D possibly corresponds to TRBD1 (5 bases). Germline V gene sequence: CDR1 SGHTA, CDR2 FQGNSA. V lost 4 bases to trimming and J lost 1 base, with 19 bases between them. This CDR3 spans 17 amino acids.